The 13 T cell receptor beta chains reported below all come from one sample, sequenced in a study of blood T cell repertoires in COVID-19. Some clones are missing from TCRdb's copy, which holds only in-frame ones; the method was immunoSEQ multiplex PCR. Of about 100,000 clones in the sample, approximately 91% were seen once. The sample comprised peripheral blood. The receptors were gathered from a man over 45 with active COVID-19.

CDR3 DNA: TGTGCCAGTAGTCGCCGTTCGGGCAATCAGCCCCAGCATTTT. It yields the protein CASSRRSGNQPQHF. The gene calls are TRBV19 and TRBJ1-5; no firm D call. Germline values: CDR1 LNHDA, CDR2 SQIVND (reference sequence). CDR3 length: 14 amino acids. The ends were cut back, 5 bases at V and 2 bases at J, with 10 bases in the middle.

DNA of the CDR3: TGTGCCAGCAGCCCTAGCGGAAACACAGATACGCAGTATTTT. Amino acids: CASSPSGNTDTQYF. This rearrangement joins TRBV11-3 to TRBJ2-3, with 7 bases fitting TRBD2. CDR3 length equals 14 residues. V shed 5 bases, J shed 2 bases, and the junction held 4 bases outside the gene matches. The germline CDR1 and CDR2 sequences are SGHNT and YENEEA.

CDR3 DNA sequence: TGTGCCAGCAGCTGGGGAGGGAACACTGAAGCTTTCTTT. It specifies CASSWGGNTEAFF. This chain uses TRBV7-9 with TRBJ1-1, with unresolved D. Trimming shortened V by 4 bases and J by 1 base, and 7 bases separated the two germline ends. Germline V gives CDR1 SEHNR, CDR2 FQNEAQ (reference sequence). The CDR3 loop spans 13 amino acids.

The chain is built from TRBV5-4 and TRBJ2-7, with TRBD2 matching over 14 bases. The V and J ends lost 1 base and 9 bases, in that order; junction bases with no gene match: 12. The CDR3 contains 17 residues. Germline values: CDR1 SGHNT, CDR2 YYREEE (reference sequence). The CDR3 sequence: CASSLLLGLAGVLRQYV. CDR3 in DNA: TGTGCCAGCAGCTTGTTACTGGGACTAGCGGGAGTTCTTCGGCAGTACGTC.

The V and J genes are TRBV7-9 and TRBJ2-3; D possibly corresponds to TRBD2 (7 bases). CDR1 SEHNR and CDR2 FQNEAQ come from the germline V gene (reference sequence). The CDR3 has 15 amino acids. V shed 5 bases and J shed 5 bases, with 17 bases lying between them. The CDR3 protein is CASSLGGGLGDTQYF. The CDR3 DNA is TGTGCCAGCAGCCTGGGAGGGGGGCTGGGAGATACGCAGTATTTT.

V and J are TRBV24-1 and TRBJ2-5, with 7 bases identical to TRBD1. The germline CDR1 and CDR2 sequences are KGHDR and SFDVKD. V was clipped by 7 bases and J by 5 bases; unmatched bases: 6. The CDR3 spans 13 residues. CDR3 amino acids: CATRRTGAETQYF. The CDR3 nucleotides read TGTGCCACCAGAAGGACAGGCGCGGAGACCCAGTACTTC.

There are a few counts of this clone. The chain uses TRBV7-8 and TRBJ1-1; 8 bases line up with TRBD1. CDR1 is SGHVS and CDR2 is FQNEAQ in the germline V gene. J gave up 1 base and V 2 bases, and 6 bases lay outside the gene matches. The CDR3 is made up of 16 amino acids. CDR3 in amino acids: CASSLIAGGWNTEAFF. In nucleotides, the CDR3 is TGTGCCAGCAGCTTAATCGCAGGGGGCTGGAACACTGAAGCTTTCTTT.

This clone was found once. The chain carries TRBV4-1 and TRBJ1-6; 8 bases align to TRBD1. CDR3 length: 15 residues. Germline V lookup: CDR1 MGHRA, CDR2 YSYEKL. The trim removed 7 bases at V and 9 bases at J, leaving 11 bases unmatched. Here the CDR3 reads CASKEGQGAGSPLHF. For the CDR3, the DNA is TGCGCCAGCAAGGAGGGTCAGGGGGCGGGTTCACCCCTCCACTTT.

The V and J genes are TRBV5-6 and TRBJ2-5; 10 bases agree with TRBD2. CDR1 is SGHDT, CDR2 YYEEEE, per germline. The V gene end was trimmed by 4 bases and the J gene end by 2 bases; junction bases not matched to a gene: 5. This CDR3 has 15 amino acids. The CDR3 is CASSNVAGGQETQYF. The CDR3 DNA reads TGTGCCAGCAGCAATGTAGCGGGGGGACAAGAGACCCAGTACTTC.

This clone showed up just once. V usage is TRBV30 and J usage is TRBJ1-5; D unresolved. The germline V and J ends were trimmed by 3 bases and 0 bases, with 6 bases remaining between them. Germline loops: CDR1 GTSNPN, CDR2 SVGIG (reference sequence). CDR3 length: 13 amino acids. This CDR3 is CAWSASSNQPQHF. The CDR3 DNA reads TGTGCCTGGAGCGCGTCTAGCAATCAGCCCCAGCATTTT.

The V and J genes are TRBV6-1 and TRBJ2-3; TRBD2 matches 9 bases. Losses at the gene ends were 0 bases for V and 4 bases for J; bases not matched to a gene: 5. CDR1 and CDR2 from the germline V gene are MNHNS and SASEGT. CDR3 length equals 16 residues. The CDR3 here is CASSEAASGISDTQYF. Here the CDR3 DNA reads TGTGCCAGCAGTGAAGCGGCTAGCGGGATTTCAGATACGCAGTATTTT.

The chain links TRBV18 to TRBJ2-2; a weak D match, TRBD1 (5 bases). With 3 bases removed from V and 5 bases from J, the gap between germline ends came to 10 bases. There are 14 residues in the CDR3. The V gene's germline CDR1 is KGHSH and CDR2 LQKENI. In DNA, the CDR3 is TGTGCCAGCTCACCGGGGCGCCTGACCGGGGAGCTGTTTTTT. Protein: CASSPGRLTGELFF.

The CDR3 loop reads CASWTLPYEQYV. The DNA for the CDR3 is TGTGCCAGTTGGACTCTTCCCTACGAGCAGTACGTC. The chain is built from TRBV6-5 and TRBJ2-7, with D possibly being TRBD2 (5 bases). The length of the CDR3 is 12 residues. The V end lost 9 bases, the J end lost 2 bases, and 11 bases lay between the germline ends. The germline V gene has CDR1 MNHEY and CDR2 SVGAGI.